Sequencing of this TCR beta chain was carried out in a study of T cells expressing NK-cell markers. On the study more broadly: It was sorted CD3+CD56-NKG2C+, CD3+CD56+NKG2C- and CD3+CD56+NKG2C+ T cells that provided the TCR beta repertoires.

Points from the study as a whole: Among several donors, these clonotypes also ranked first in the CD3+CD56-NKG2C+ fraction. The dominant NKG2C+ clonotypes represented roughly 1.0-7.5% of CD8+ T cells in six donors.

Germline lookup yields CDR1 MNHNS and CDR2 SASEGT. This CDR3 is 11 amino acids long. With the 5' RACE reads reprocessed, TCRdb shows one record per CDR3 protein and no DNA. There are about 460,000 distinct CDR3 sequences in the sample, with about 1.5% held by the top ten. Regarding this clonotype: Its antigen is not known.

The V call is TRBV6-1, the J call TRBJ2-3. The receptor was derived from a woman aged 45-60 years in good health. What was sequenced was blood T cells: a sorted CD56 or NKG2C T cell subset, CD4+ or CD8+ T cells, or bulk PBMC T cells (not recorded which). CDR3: CASSETGTQYF.